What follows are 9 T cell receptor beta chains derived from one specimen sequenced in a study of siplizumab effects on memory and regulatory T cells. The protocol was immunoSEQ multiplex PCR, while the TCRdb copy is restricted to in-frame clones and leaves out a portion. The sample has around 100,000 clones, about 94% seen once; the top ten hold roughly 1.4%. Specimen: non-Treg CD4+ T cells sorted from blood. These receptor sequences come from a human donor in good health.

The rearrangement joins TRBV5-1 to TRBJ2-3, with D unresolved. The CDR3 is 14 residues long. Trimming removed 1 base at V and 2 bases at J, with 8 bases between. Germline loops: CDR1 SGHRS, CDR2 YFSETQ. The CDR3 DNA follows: TGCGCCAGCAGCTTGTATATCGACACAGATACGCAGTATTTT. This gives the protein CASSLYIDTDTQYF.

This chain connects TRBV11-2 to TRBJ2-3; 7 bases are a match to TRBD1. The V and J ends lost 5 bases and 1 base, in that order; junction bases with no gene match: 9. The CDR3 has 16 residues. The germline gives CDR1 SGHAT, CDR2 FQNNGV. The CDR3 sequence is CASSRTPDRGTDTQYF. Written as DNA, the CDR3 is TGTGCCAGCAGCCGCACCCCTGACAGGGGCACAGATACGCAGTATTTT.

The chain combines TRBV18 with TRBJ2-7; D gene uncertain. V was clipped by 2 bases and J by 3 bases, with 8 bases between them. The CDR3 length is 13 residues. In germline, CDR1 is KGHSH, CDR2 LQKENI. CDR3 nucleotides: TGTGCCAGCTCACCATCGGCCGGCTACGAGCAGTACTTC. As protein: CASSPSAGYEQYF.

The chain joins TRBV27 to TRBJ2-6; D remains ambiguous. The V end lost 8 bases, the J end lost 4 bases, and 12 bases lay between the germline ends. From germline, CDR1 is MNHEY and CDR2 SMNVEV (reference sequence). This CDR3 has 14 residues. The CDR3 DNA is TGTGCCAGCCCTCCAAGAAAAGGGGCCAACGTCCTGACTTTC. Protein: CASPPRKGANVLTF.

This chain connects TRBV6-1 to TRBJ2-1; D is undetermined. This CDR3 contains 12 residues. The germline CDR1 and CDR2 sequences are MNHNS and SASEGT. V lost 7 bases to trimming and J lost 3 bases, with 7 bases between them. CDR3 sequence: CASNLIYNEQFF. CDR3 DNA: TGTGCCAGCAACCTAATCTACAATGAGCAGTTCTTC.

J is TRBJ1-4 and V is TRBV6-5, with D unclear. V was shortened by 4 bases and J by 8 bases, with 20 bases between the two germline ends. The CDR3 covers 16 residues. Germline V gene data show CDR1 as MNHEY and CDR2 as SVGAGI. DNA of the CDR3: TGTGCCAGCAGTTTCGAGCGGGCTTCGGGAGGGGAAAAACTGTTTTTT. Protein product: CASSFERASGGEKLFF.

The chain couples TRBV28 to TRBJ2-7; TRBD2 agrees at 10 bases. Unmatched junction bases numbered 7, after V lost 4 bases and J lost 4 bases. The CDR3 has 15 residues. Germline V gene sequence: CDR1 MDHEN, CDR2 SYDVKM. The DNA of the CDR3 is TGTGCCAGCAGTTCTGCTAGCGGGAGTTCGTACGAGCAGTACTTC. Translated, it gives CASSSASGSSYEQYF.

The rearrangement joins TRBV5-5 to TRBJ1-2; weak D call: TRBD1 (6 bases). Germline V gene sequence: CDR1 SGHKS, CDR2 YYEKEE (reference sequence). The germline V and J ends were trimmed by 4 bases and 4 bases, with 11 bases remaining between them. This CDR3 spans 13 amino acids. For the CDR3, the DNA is TGTGCCAGCAGCCGCAGGGGAGGCTATGGCTACACCTTC. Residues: CASSRRGGYGYTF.

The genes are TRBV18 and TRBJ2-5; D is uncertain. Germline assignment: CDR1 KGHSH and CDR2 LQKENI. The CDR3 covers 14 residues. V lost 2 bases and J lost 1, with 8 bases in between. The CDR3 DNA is TGTGCCAGCTCACCATTCACCTCCCAAGAGACCCAGTACTTC. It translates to CASSPFTSQETQYF.